This T cell receptor beta chain was captured in a study of blood T cell repertoires in COVID-19. Study context: Spain, Italy and the United States supplied samples that represented acute and convalescent COVID-19.

Clones were read by immunoSEQ multiplex PCR, and TCRdb kept only the in-frame ones, dropping some. The sample consists of around 370,000 clones, about 88% of them appearing once. V was clipped by 6 bases and J by 2 bases, with 16 bases between them. CDR3 length: 15 residues. CDR1 SGHDN and CDR2 FVKESK come from the germline V gene. The J gene is TRBJ1-1, the V gene TRBV14; no firm D call. The sequenced sample was PBMCs or T cells enriched from blood (not recorded which). This sequence was found in a woman aged 18 to 35 who had recovered from COVID-19. The chain's CDR3 is CASSPPGGLNTEAFF. DNA of the CDR3: TGTGCCAGCAGTCCCCCAGGAGGCCTTAACACTGAAGCTTTCTTT.